What follows are 25 T cell receptor beta chains derived from one specimen sequenced in a study of T cells in Graves' hyperthyroidism and ophthalmopathy. Amplified TCR beta CDR3 regions came from RNA transcripts. With the HTBI primer set, the TCR CDR3 went through a first round of RT-PCR. TCRdb itself ran the multiplex PCR reads through MiXCR, one entry per CDR3 protein. Here the sample spans some 550,000 distinct CDR3 sequences, approximately 15% being singletons. The sequencing input was blood. The receptors shown here come from a woman in her thirties or forties with Graves' ophthalmopathy.

This clonotype has a handful of counts. The chain recombines TRBV6-1 with TRBJ2-6; D might be TRBD1 (6 bases). CDR3 length: 19 residues. V gave up 7 bases and J gave up 1 base, with 23 bases separating them. CDR1 is MNHNS and CDR2 is SASEGT in the germline V gene. Written as DNA, the CDR3 is TGTGCCAGCAACTCCCTCGGACAGAAACTGGGGTCTGGGGCCAACGTCCTGACTTTC. Translating gives CASNSLGQKLGSGANVLTF.

This clonotype was counted many times. The chain employs TRBV28 and TRBJ2-7; D is ambiguous. The V end was cut by 1 base, the J end by 4 bases, with 20 bases between. This CDR3 contains 17 residues. The germline V gene has CDR1 MDHEN and CDR2 SYDVKM. Written as DNA, the CDR3 is TGTGCCAGCAGTTTATCGTTCACCACAGTGAAACAGTACGAGCAGTACTTC. Its translation: CASSLSFTTVKQYEQYF. The whole variable domain, remainder taken from reference TRBV28 and TRBJ2-7, is DVKVTQSSRYLVKRTGEKVFLECVQDMDHENMFWYRQDPGLGLRLIYFSYDVKMKEKGDIPEGYSVSREKKERFSLILESASTNQTSMYLCASSLSFTTVKQYEQYFGPGTRLTVT.

This clonotype occurred many times. The CDR3: CASSSHGLAGGDTQYF. The CDR3 nucleotides read TGTGCCAGCAGTTCGCACGGACTAGCGGGAGGGGATACGCAGTATTTT. V usage is TRBV12-3 or TRBV12-4 and J usage is TRBJ2-3, with TRBD2 matching 15 bases. CDR3 size: 16 residues. J gave up 6 bases and V 4 bases, and 5 bases lay outside the gene matches.

The table lists this clonotype with many counts. J is TRBJ2-2 and V is TRBV5-1; D gene ambiguous. The CDR3 spans 13 residues. Trimming pared 2 bases from V and 5 bases from J, leaving 7 bases between. Per the germline V gene, CDR1 is SGHRS and CDR2 is YFSETQ. The CDR3 DNA reads as TGCGCCAGCAGCTTCATAGTTACCGGGGAGCTGTTTTTT. Its translation: CASSFIVTGELFF.

CDR3: CATSDPQGGNEKLFF. Written as DNA, the CDR3 is TGTGCCACCAGTGACCCACAGGGGGGCAATGAAAAACTGTTTTTT. The V and J genes are TRBV24-1 and TRBJ1-4; TRBD1 matches 8 bases. Germline-derived CDR1 and CDR2 are KGHDR and SFDVKD. There are 15 residues in the CDR3. The V segment lost 4 bases and the J segment 5 bases; nucleotides outside the gene matches: 5.

This clonotype was seen only a few times. V is TRBV5-1 and J is TRBJ2-1; D could derive from TRBD1 or TRBD2 (7 bases each). Trimming cost V 5 bases and J 2 bases, with 14 bases left between them. Germline V gene data show CDR1 as SGHRS and CDR2 as YFSETQ. The CDR3 is made up of 15 amino acids. The DNA for the CDR3 is TGCGCCAGCAGTCGACCAGGGGGGGCCTACAATGAGCAGTTCTTC. Protein product: CASSRPGGAYNEQFF.

This clonotype has more than one count but fewer than ten. J is TRBJ2-3 and V is TRBV12-5; 8 nucleotides line up with TRBD2. Per germline, CDR1 LGHNT and CDR2 FRNRAP. V lost 7 bases, J lost 4 bases, and 16 bases stayed unmatched. The CDR3 contains 17 residues. The CDR3 DNA reads TGTGCTAGTGCCATTGGGGGGACTAGTGTCTTCCCAGATACGCAGTATTTT. It codes for CASAIGGTSVFPDTQYF.

The chain's CDR3 is CASSLAYENYGYTF. DNA for the CDR3: TGTGCCAGCAGCTTAGCGTATGAGAACTATGGCTACACCTTC. V gene TRBV7-8 combines with J gene TRBJ1-2; D is ambiguous. The germline V gene has CDR1 SGHVS and CDR2 FQNEAQ. Trimming removed 0 bases at V and 2 bases at J, with 7 bases between. The CDR3 consists of 14 residues.

This clonotype was observed at least ten times. V is TRBV18 and J is TRBJ1-6, with unresolved D. The CDR3 spans 13 residues. Between the trimmed V and J ends, which lost 4 bases and 13 bases, there was a span of 14 bases. Germline V CDR1 and CDR2: KGHSH, LQKENI. Here the CDR3 reads CASSLETSEPLHF. The CDR3 nucleotides are TGTGCCAGCTCACTGGAGACCTCTGAGCCCCTCCACTTT.

The chain couples TRBV7-9 to TRBJ2-7, with TRBD2 identical over 11 bases. CDR1 is SEHNR and CDR2 is FQNEAQ in the germline V gene (reference sequence). The CDR3 loop spans 16 amino acids. V dropped 0 bases and J dropped 3; count of bases not matched to a gene: 4. The CDR3 region is CASSLASGTSGYEQYF. For the CDR3, the DNA is TGTGCCAGCAGCTTAGCGTCCGGGACTAGCGGCTACGAGCAGTACTTC.

This clonotype was detected many times. The chain uses TRBV20-1 and TRBJ2-7; D gene unclear. The CDR3 runs 14 residues. Looked up from germline, CDR1 is DFQATT and CDR2 is SNEGSKA (reference sequence). The ends were cut back, 0 bases at V and 6 bases at J, with 15 bases in the middle. For the CDR3, the DNA is TGCAGTGCTAGAGACAGTAAACGATTGCGCGAGCAGTACTTC. Translating gives CSARDSKRLREQYF.

The chain has TRBV20-1 and TRBJ2-5, with D possibly matching TRBD1 (5 bases). Germline CDR1 DFQATT, CDR2 SNEGSKA (reference sequence). V lost 5 bases and J 4 bases, leaving 14 bases between the germline ends. This CDR3 comprises 13 residues. The CDR3 is CSAGRQLVETQYF. CDR3 DNA: TGCAGTGCTGGCCGACAGTTAGTAGAGACCCAGTACTTC.

This clonotype has a handful of counts. The J gene is TRBJ2-1, the V gene TRBV5-1; 8 bases match TRBD2. With V trimmed by 0 bases and J by 12 bases, 2 bases remained unmatched. The CDR3 is made up of 12 amino acids. Germline values: CDR1 SGHRS, CDR2 YFSETQ. Here the CDR3 DNA reads TGCGCCAGCAGCTTGGATCGGGAGGGGCAGTTCTTC. Residues: CASSLDREGQFF.

This clonotype was counted at least ten times. This chain uses TRBV28 with TRBJ1-4; D is uncertain. This CDR3 region has 16 residues. Per the germline V gene, CDR1 is MDHEN and CDR2 is SYDVKM. V lost 1 base and J lost 0, with 9 bases in between. CDR3 in DNA: TGTGCCAGCAGTTTATATCCCACCGCAACTAATGAAAAACTGTTTTTT. Translated, it gives CASSLYPTATNEKLFF.

This clonotype was picked up a small number of times. The junction shows a germline mismatch at one end, possibly a read error. The V and J genes are TRBV6-2 or TRBV6-3 and TRBJ1-4, with 7 bases fitting TRBD1. The CDR3 totals 17 residues. Germline CDR1 MNHEY, CDR2 SVGEGT. For the CDR3, the DNA is TGTGCCGGCAGTATTAGACCCCCGGGACAGACTAATGAAAAACTGTTTTTT. It codes for CAGSIRPPGQTNEKLFF.

The chain employs TRBV12-3 or TRBV12-4 and TRBJ2-1; 15 bases map to TRBD2. J was trimmed by 6 bases and V by 6 bases; bases with no gene match: 9. CDR3 size: 17 residues. For the CDR3, the DNA is TGTGCCAGCAGCATCCGCGGACTAGCGGGGGGGGGCAATGAGCAGTTCTTC. Its translation: CASSIRGLAGGGNEQFF.

This clonotype was observed many times. This chain uses TRBV2 with TRBJ2-3; 7 nucleotides align to TRBD2. Germline-derived CDR1 and CDR2 are SNHLY and FYNNEI. V gave up 7 bases and J gave up 2 bases; unmatched junction bases: 9. This CDR3 contains 15 residues. CDR3 residues: CASIRTGLNTDTQYF. The CDR3 DNA sequence: TGTGCCAGCATCCGAACGGGACTAAACACAGATACGCAGTATTTT.

This clonotype showed up just a few times. The rearrangement uses TRBV15 and TRBJ2-1; 7 bases align to TRBD1. Germline V lookup: CDR1 LNHNV, CDR2 YYDKDF (reference sequence). CDR3 length equals 16 residues. With V trimmed by 0 bases and J by 8 bases, 10 bases remained unmatched. The chain's CDR3 is CATSRDLGSRGYEQFF. CDR3 nucleotides: TGTGCCACCAGCAGAGATCTGGGCTCCAGGGGGTATGAGCAGTTCTTC.

This clonotype has a count of ten or more. J is TRBJ1-4 and V is TRBV28; a possible D gene is TRBD1 (5 bases). Trimming cost V 1 base and J 5 bases, with 14 bases left between them. The CDR3 has 16 amino acids. The germline V gene encodes CDR1 MDHEN and CDR2 SYDVKM. In DNA form, the CDR3 reads TGTGCCAGCAGTTTATCCATGGGGCCGGTGAATGAAAAACTGTTTTTT. This codes for CASSLSMGPVNEKLFF.

This clonotype was found a few times. This chain connects TRBV24-1 to TRBJ2-7, with D unresolved. The CDR3 covers 14 residues. Germline-derived CDR1 and CDR2 are KGHDR and SFDVKD. V was trimmed by 10 bases and J by 11 bases, leaving 26 bases between them. This chain's CDR3 is CATINPKWVYGKYF. DNA of the CDR3: TGTGCCACGATAAACCCGAAGTGGGTATACGGCAAGTACTTC.

This clonotype was seen at least ten times. The gene calls are TRBV6-1 and TRBJ2-7; no clear D gene. Germline loops: CDR1 MNHNS, CDR2 SASEGT. There are 15 residues in the CDR3. Trimming shortened V by 2 bases and J by 0 bases, and 11 bases separated the two germline ends. The CDR3 protein is CASSELAETSYEQYF. As DNA, the CDR3 is TGTGCCAGCAGTGAACTCGCGGAAACCTCCTACGAGCAGTACTTC.

This clonotype came up a few times. V is TRBV5-1 and J is TRBJ1-6; 8 positions match TRBD1. The CDR3 runs 15 residues. V shed 4 bases and J 6 bases; nucleotides not matched to a gene: 6. Germline V gives CDR1 SGHRS, CDR2 YFSETQ. The CDR3 is CASSRETGVNSPLHF. CDR3 bases: TGCGCCAGCAGCCGAGAGACAGGGGTTAATTCACCCCTCCACTTT.

This clonotype was found a few times. J is TRBJ2-2 and V is TRBV15; TRBD1 might be the D (6 bases). Per germline, CDR1 LNHNV and CDR2 YYDKDF (reference sequence). The V gene lost 1 base and the J gene lost 4 bases, with 10 bases spanning the gap. The CDR3 contains 15 residues. This CDR3 is CATSRGGTFTGELFF. The CDR3 DNA reads as TGTGCCACCAGCAGAGGAGGGACATTCACCGGGGAGCTGTTTTTT. The whole variable domain, remainder taken from reference TRBV15 and TRBJ2-2, is DAMVIQNPRYQVTQFGKPVTLSCSQTLNHNVMYWYQQKSSQAPKLLFHYYDKDFNNEADTPDNFQSRRPNTSFCFLDIRSPGLGDTAMYLCATSRGGTFTGELFFGEGSRLTVL.

This chain links TRBV6-2 or TRBV6-3 with TRBJ2-1; 12 positions match TRBD2. CDR1 MNHEY and CDR2 SVGEGT come from the germline V gene. V shed 5 bases and J 6 bases; nucleotides not matched to a gene: 5. There are 15 residues in the CDR3. CDR3 residues: CASSRSSGGVNEQFF. CDR3 coding DNA: TGTGCCAGCAGTCGATCTAGCGGGGGGGTCAATGAGCAGTTCTTC.

Note on this clonotype: This may stem from a read error, because a much larger clone lies one nucleotide away. The chain links TRBV3-1 to TRBJ2-1; TRBD2 might be the D (6 bases). The germline V gene has CDR1 LGHDT and CDR2 YNNKEL (reference sequence). This CDR3 has 12 residues. The CDR3 protein is CASRGRYNEQSF. The CDR3 bases are TGTGCCAGCAGAGGGAGGTACAATGAGCAGTCCTTC.